The TCR beta chain described here comes from a study of blood T cell repertoires in COVID-19. Study overall: There were acute and convalescent COVID-19 samples, and they came from the United States, Italy and Spain.

The assay was immunoSEQ multiplex PCR, and TCRdb's table has in-frame clones only and misses some. The sample lists 90,000 to 130,000 clones, about four fifths occurring once. This clone was detected only a few times. The CDR3 consists of 13 residues. With 9 bases removed from V and 0 bases from J, the gap between germline ends came to 11 bases. Germline-derived CDR1 and CDR2 are WNHNN and SYGVQD (reference sequence). The rearrangement links TRBV10-1 to TRBJ1-1; no clear D gene. Sequencing was performed on peripheral blood. This clonotype originated in a woman in her 70s with acute or convalescent COVID-19. The CDR3 DNA is TGCGCCAGGCGAGATAAATTGAACACTGAAGCTTTCTTT. Amino acids: CARRDKLNTEAFF.